This T cell receptor (beta chain) was sequenced for a study of CD8 T cells in cerebrospinal fluid in Alzheimer's disease (dated by TCRdb to 2018 to 2020). In the study overall: CSF T cell clonal expansion was assessed with two single-cell approaches: plate-based nested PCR sequencing and droplet-based sequencing. This study tested whether clonally expanded T cells could be found in cerebrospinal fluid from healthy elderly individuals and from patients with neurodegenerative disease. The droplet-based CSF analysis comparing patients with controls included about 10 healthy controls (around 11,000 cells) and about 10 patients with MCI or Alzheimer's disease (about 10,000 cells). A total of 20 to 30 samples were covered by the CSF gene-expression analysis, which included Parkinson's disease patients. The full study reports these points: In patients with MCI or Alzheimer's disease, the biggest CSF clone accounted for a larger percentage of TCRs than in controls. Only samples with detectable clones went into the overall clonality comparison: around eleven healthy, 5 MCI, 5 AD, and 6 PD. In pooled data, a highly expanded clone (at least 3% of TCRs) was found in 1 of 10 healthy subjects versus 4 of 6 Alzheimer's patients. The EBV-specific clones were neither the most highly expanded clones nor enriched among patients. It was cautioned by the authors that a causal link between EBV and Alzheimer's disease is not established by the detection of EBV-specific TCRs in CSF.

Frequency classes this clonotype as large (0.1 to 1%); no count is given. No antigen is known for it. Acute infectious disease was absent in all participants, and all participants were in good physical condition. Neurodegeneration in patients was confirmed using biomarkers including neurofilament, amyloid-beta and tau. A live/dead marker was used to sort live CSF cells for droplet-based sequencing. CSF was obtained by lumbar puncture, and immune cells were pelleted by centrifugation at 300g. CSF samples were checked for red blood cells, and any sample contaminated with blood was excluded. CSF cells were cryopreserved in freezing medium, frozen overnight at -80 °C, and then stored in liquid nitrogen. Before analysis, CSF samples had been stored for less than six months. The CDR3 spans 15 residues, from the cysteine through the phenylalanine. The coding DNA is unavailable. Taken from the germline V gene, the CDR1 and CDR2 loops are SGHVS and FQNEAQ.

Library preparation was by 10x single-cell sequencing. 10X Genomics single-cell V(D)J and 5' gene-expression libraries were used to profile CSF cells. An Illumina NextSeq550 was used to sequence CSF single-cell TCR libraries. Per the original workflow: After V(D)J reads were mapped to the vdj-GRCh38 alts ensemble 2.0.0 reference, the Cell Ranger vdj pipeline was used to analyse the reads. Cell barcodes sharing the same set of productive CDR3 nucleotide sequences were defined as clonotypes. To link clonality with transcriptional profiles, clonotype information was incorporated into Seurat v3.0 gene-expression metadata. Exclusion was applied to CSF cells with more than 1,800 genes, more than 7,500 UMIs or more than 10% mitochondrial reads. To identify TCRs with known antigen specificity, CDR3-beta sequences were compared against VDJdb. The network analysis of clone sharing was performed with the R package qgraph and was limited to TCRs that had complete alpha and beta chains. TCRdb reanalyzed the reads, keeping one entry per CDR3 protein sequence and omitting DNA. The V and J calls, along with clone size, are taken from TCRdb and not from the paper's own processing. The sample's own table lists approximately 1,500 distinct CDR3 sequences. The top ten constitute approximately 19% of the sample.

The receptor was derived from a human donor with mild cognitive impairment. The V gene is TRBV7-8 and the J gene is TRBJ1-3. The sequencing sample was made of cerebrospinal fluid. This receptor has the CDR3 CASSLRSEMGNTIYF.